The clone carrying this T cell receptor beta chain was found a few times. Antigen: not known. Trimming stripped 5 bases from V and 2 bases from J, with 13 bases between. The V gene's germline CDR1 is SGHTA and CDR2 FQGNSA. This CDR3 is 14 amino acids long. Using quantitative 5'-RACE with molecular barcodes, the authors made TCR beta libraries. From the 5' RACE reads, TCRdb called clonotypes with MiXCR, one entry per CDR3 protein. The sample holds some 39,000 distinct CDR3 sequences, 10% to 15% seen once. The data were obtained in a study of CD8 T cells in ankylosing spondylitis. Study outcomes and limitations: Disease-linked clones had a CD8+ phenotype and relatively low frequency in peripheral blood. Matched synovial fluid from ankylosing spondylitis patients was reported to be enriched for disease-linked clones.

The TCR originated in a male donor with ankylosing spondylitis. The specimen sequenced was synovial fluid, either unsorted or a sorted T cell fraction (not recorded which). V gene TRBV7-2 combines with J gene TRBJ2-7; D possibly matches TRBD1 or TRBD2 (5 bases each). The CDR3 reads CASSVRDGTYEQYF. CDR3 sequence (DNA): TGTGCCAGCAGCGTCCGGGACGGGACCTACGAGCAGTACTTC. The variable domain in full, with the rest retrieved from reference TRBV7-2 and TRBJ2-7, is GAGVSQSPSNKVTEKGKDVELRCDPISGHTALYWYRQSLGQGLEFLIYFQGNSAPDKSGLPSDRFSAERTGGSVSTLTIQRTQQEDSAVYLCASSVRDGTYEQYFGPGTRLTVT.